This TCR beta chain derives from a study of Ad26.COV2.S vaccination and SARS-CoV-2 variants. Across the study: A participant enrolled in the COV1001 Ad26.COV2.S trial arm provided the sample.

Whole-study results and caveats: People given the vaccine had a wider spike-specific TCR breadth than placebo recipients did. TCR breadth and depth analyses may have underestimated total T cell responses.

Trimming pared 4 bases from V and 0 bases from J, leaving 9 bases between. Per the germline V gene, CDR1 is MNHEY and CDR2 is SMNVEV (reference sequence). This CDR3 contains 14 residues. The treatment denotes: around 19 received Ad26.COV2.S at low or high dose, single or two shots; roughly five received placebo; per-sample allocation not given. Sampling was performed 63 days after the first vaccine or placebo injection. It was Wuhan-strain SARS-CoV-2 spike that the Ad26 vaccine vector expressed. The table came from immunoSEQ multiplex PCR; TCRdb's copy has only in-frame clones and leaves some out. The sample consists of 400,000 to 450,000 clones, 92% of them appearing once. Worth noting for this clone: Its target is unknown.

The material sequenced was peripheral blood, taken in a trial of Ad26.COV2.S vaccine versus placebo. The chain recombines TRBV27 with TRBJ1-1, with a tentative D call TRBD1 (6 bases). The TCR originated in a person aged 18 to 59 who received the Ad26.COV2.S COVID-19 vaccine or a placebo. CDR3 region: CASSSGQLNTEAFF. The CDR3 coding sequence is TGTGCCAGCAGTTCCGGACAGCTGAACACTGAAGCTTTCTTT.